This section outlines one TCR beta chain sequence together with its context. The data were taken from a study of blood T cell repertoires in COVID-19. V lost 5 bases and J 6 bases, leaving 7 bases between the germline ends. Looked up from germline, CDR1 is MNHEY and CDR2 is SMNVEV (reference sequence). This CDR3 comprises 11 residues. Clones were sequenced by immunoSEQ multiplex PCR, and TCRdb holds only the in-frame ones, with some missing. The sample lists about 200,000 clones, approximately 82% occurring once. This TCR derives from a human donor in a cohort sampled during active COVID-19. The chain uses TRBV27 and TRBJ1-1; perhaps TRBD1 as D (6 bases). Material for sequencing was peripheral blood. The CDR3 nucleotides read TGTGCCAGCAGTAACAGGGCTGAAGCTTTCTTT. Protein: CASSNRAEAFF.